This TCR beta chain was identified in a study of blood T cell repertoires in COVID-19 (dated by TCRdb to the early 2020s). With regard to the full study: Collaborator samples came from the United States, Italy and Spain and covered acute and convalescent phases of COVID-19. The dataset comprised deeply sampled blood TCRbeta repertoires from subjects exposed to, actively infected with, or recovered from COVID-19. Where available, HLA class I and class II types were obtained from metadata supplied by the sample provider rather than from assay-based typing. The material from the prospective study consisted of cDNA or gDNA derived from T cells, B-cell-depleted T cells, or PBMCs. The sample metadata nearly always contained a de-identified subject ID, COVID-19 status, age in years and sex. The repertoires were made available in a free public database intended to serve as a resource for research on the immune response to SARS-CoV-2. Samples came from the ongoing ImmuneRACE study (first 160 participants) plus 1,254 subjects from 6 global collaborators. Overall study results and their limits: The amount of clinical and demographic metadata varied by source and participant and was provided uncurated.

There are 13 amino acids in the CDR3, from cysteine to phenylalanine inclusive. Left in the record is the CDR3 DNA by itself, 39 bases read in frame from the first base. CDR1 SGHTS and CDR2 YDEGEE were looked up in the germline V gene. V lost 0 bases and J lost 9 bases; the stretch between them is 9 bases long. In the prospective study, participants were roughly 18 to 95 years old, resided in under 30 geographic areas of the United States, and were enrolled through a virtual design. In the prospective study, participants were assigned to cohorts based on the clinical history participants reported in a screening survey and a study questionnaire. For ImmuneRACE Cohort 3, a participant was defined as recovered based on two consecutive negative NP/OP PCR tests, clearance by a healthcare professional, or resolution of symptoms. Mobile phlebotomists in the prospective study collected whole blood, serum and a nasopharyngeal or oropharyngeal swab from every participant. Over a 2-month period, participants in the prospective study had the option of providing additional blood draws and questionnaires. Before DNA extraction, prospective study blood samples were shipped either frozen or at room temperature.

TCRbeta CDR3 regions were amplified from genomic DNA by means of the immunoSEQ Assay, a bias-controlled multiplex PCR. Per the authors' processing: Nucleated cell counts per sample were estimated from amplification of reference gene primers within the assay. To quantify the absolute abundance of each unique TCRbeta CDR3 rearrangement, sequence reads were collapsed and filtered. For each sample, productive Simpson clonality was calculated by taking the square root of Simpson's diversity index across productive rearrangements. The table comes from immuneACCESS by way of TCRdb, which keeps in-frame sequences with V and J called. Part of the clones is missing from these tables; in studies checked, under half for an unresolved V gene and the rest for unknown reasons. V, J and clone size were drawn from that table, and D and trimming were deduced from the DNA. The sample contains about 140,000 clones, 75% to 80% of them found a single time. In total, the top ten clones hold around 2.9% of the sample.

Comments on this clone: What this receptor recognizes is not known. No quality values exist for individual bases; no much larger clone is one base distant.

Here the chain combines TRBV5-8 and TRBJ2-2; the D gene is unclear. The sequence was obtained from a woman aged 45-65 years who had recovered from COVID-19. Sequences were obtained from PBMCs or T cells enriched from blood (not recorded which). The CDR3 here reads CASSLARSRELFF. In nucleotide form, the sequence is TGTGCCAGCAGCTTGGCCCGGAGCCGGGAGCTGTTTTTT.